This T cell receptor beta chain is drawn from a study of cytomegalovirus exposure and HLA in healthy donors (TCRdb year 2017). About the study as a whole: An earlier analysis of around 600 of the donors reported about 250 Gb of sequence data and about 100 million unique TCR beta sequences from 150 million to 200 million T cells. To predict cytomegalovirus infection status, the study combined high-throughput TCR immunosequencing, statistical association of individual TCRs with disease status, and machine learning. The study aimed to test whether signatures of past pathogen exposure could be identified by cataloging public T cell receptors. Because of strong linkage in the cohort, a handful of DR-DQ haplotypes were treated as single units for association and clustering. Every discovery cohort repertoire had been produced on one sequencing platform. A later analysis re-examined previously published TCR beta repertoires from about 700 donors and added high-resolution HLA genotyping to investigate patterns of TCR occurrence. An early release covering roughly 640 HLA-typed donors comprised 300 to 350 gigabases of sequencing data and around 86 million unique TCR sequences. Among some 400 genotyped donors of the cohort, an average of about 240,000 unique TCR beta nucleotide sequences was sequenced per donor, of which 15% to 20% were non-productive. Among the roughly 400 genotyped donors, around 81% belonged to the genetic ancestry cluster associated with self-reported Caucasian donors. Donor age, sex, ethnicity and CMV serostatus were compiled alongside the repertoire data. The T cell repertoires of 666 subjects were profiled by immunosequencing and related to cytomegalovirus serostatus. A later genetic analysis used genome-wide SNP genotypes for about 60% of the 666 donors, treating that subset as a discovery cohort. Rather than using new phenotypic data, the later analysis identified candidate immune exposures from TCR beta sequences and from how often those sequences occurred across donors. Both class I and class II loci were covered by HLA typing, at four-digit resolution. In an earlier analysis of about 590 of the donors, high-throughput TCR beta sequencing was used to judge whether each TCR beta V gene segment behaved as functional or pseudogenic. In addition to the first cohort of 666 subjects, a separate validation cohort of 120 different subjects was used. The number of donors typed differed by locus, with roughly 620-630 for A, B, C, DRB1 and DQB1, 522 for DQA1, 600 to 610 for DPA1, and 450 to 480 for DPB1. The investigation overall reported the following: The sequencing pipeline was judged likely to have produced a cluster of highly shared sequence variants as a technical artifact. Compared with equally common non-associated chains, HLA-associated TCR beta chains in a later analysis were more clonally expanded and had lower generation probabilities. Because HLA typing was missing for some donors at each locus, association tests included only the typed subset. According to a later genetic analysis, donors in an Asian-associated ancestry cluster had fewer N-insertions in productive TCRs than the approximately 610-donor mean. The study listed around 160 TCR beta chains as associated with cytomegalovirus. A further reported finding was that TCR beta sequences accurately predicted the HLA-A and HLA-B alleles for most subjects in the first cohort. The earlier analysis of about 600 of the donors excluded some 15 rarely observed V segments, including chromosome 9 orphons, because counts were too low. The authors suggested that the approach could potentially be extended to other disease states and immunological phenotypes. In a later analysis, more than 15,000 TCR beta sequences were associated with specific HLA alleles at a false discovery rate of 0.05. In an earlier analysis of around 600 of the donors, most TCR beta V segments were observed in productive rearrangements about 90% or about 30% of the time, broadly matching IMGT annotations. A later genetic analysis associated a missense DCLRE1C variant with V-gene and J-gene trimming of TCR beta chains, and an independent cohort replicated the association. Some IMGT-functional V segments, including TRBV6-2 and TRBV6-3, could not be told apart with the 87-base-pair reads, so those segments were excluded. In vitro tests confirmed that a few of the cytomegalovirus-associated TCR beta chains recognize cytomegalovirus antigens. The classifier was reported to diagnose cytomegalovirus status with high specificity and sensitivity in both the original cohort and the validation cohort. Immune exposure information for the cohort was limited to CMV serostatus. In this cohort, only TCR beta chains were sequenced, and detectable features were limited by the absence of alpha or paired-chain data. According to a later analysis, TCR association rates differed among HLA loci, with DRB1 alleles showing the most associated TCRs and HLA-C alleles showing the fewest. A later analysis found that most CMV-associated TCR beta chains appeared HLA-restricted, with HLA associations seemingly driven largely by CMV exposure. Sequencing depth was assumed to be roughly uniform across donors in the presence/absence analyses, though that assumption may not hold. When HLA alleles, especially DR and DQ, strongly co-occurred, attributing TCR associations to individual alleles was difficult. According to a later analysis, parvovirus B19, influenza, CMV and Epstein-Barr virus appeared linked to several top co-occurrence clusters. Across donors, most TCR sequences were observed very rarely, whereas some public TCRs were present in many individuals. Correlated functional status among segregating V segments might be attributable to linkage disequilibrium, but an unknown experimental factor could not be ruled out.

In total, approximately 610 healthy bone marrow donors made up the cohort. At the time of sampling, all cohort members were nominally healthy, though unrecorded immune exposures were likely present. The donor was CMV seropositive and belonged to the group of more than 250 seropositive cohort members. Every donor gave a peripheral blood sample, and the peripheral blood mononuclear cells from that sample were used for TCR beta sequencing. The Qiagen DNeasy Blood Extraction Kit was used to extract genomic DNA from the blood cell samples. The germline V gene yields MRHNA for CDR1 and SNTAGT for CDR2. The junction shows trimming of 5 bases on V and 9 bases on J, and the gene matches do not reach 11 bases of it. Its CDR3 holds 14 amino acids, cysteine through phenylalanine. Here the CDR3 DNA is all that survives: 42 bases in frame from base 1. The library was produced with the immunoSEQ multiplex PCR assay. For the multiplex PCR, a mixture combining 60 forward primers for TCR Vbeta segments and 13 reverse primers for TCR Jbeta segments was used. The CDR3 region of rearranged TCR beta genes was amplified from genomic DNA with a multiplex PCR assay. The amplified TCR beta libraries were sequenced on the Illumina HiSeq System as 87-base-pair reads. Regarding the original processing steps: A later analysis tallied 80 million to 95 million unique TCR beta chains across the 666 repertoires, and some 12 million of those chains were shared by two or more donors. A nearest-neighbor algorithm error-corrected the raw reads and collapsed the reads into unique sequences, merging closely related sequences to remove PCR and sequencing errors. V, D and J gene segments were assigned by aligning CDR3 sequences to IMGT reference sequences. For a sequence to be retained, a match of at least six nucleotides to both a V gene segment and a J gene segment was required. A rearrangement counted as productive if the CDR3 had no stop codons and remained in frame with V and J, and every other rearrangement counted as non-productive. Following IMGT convention, CDR3 was defined as the stretch from the second conserved V-encoded cysteine to the conserved J-encoded phenylalanine. Sequences without an unambiguous match to a single V gene segment were excluded from the earlier analysis of several hundred of the donors. An earlier analysis of several hundred of the donors classified V segments as functional when productive rearrangements were above 56.7% and as segregating when the standard deviation between donors was above 5%. A statistical classification framework was built to diagnose cytomegalovirus status from the catalog of TCR beta chain sequences. V and J gene assignment, in a later analysis, came from comparing TCR nucleotide sequences with IMGT/GENE-DB human TR gene sequences. Using the TCRdist pipeline, a later analysis assigned CDR3 sequences along with most-parsimonious VDJ recombination scenarios. In a later analysis, each TCR beta chain was defined by its CDR3 amino acid sequence together with its V-gene family, and reads lacking a unique V-gene family were excluded. As a way to deal with suspected cross-contamination and a sequencing artifact, a later analysis dropped 640 or so nucleotide sequences that were highly shared and had low generation probability. For each public chain, a later analysis derived a clonal expansion index from normalized ranks of inferred template counts within each repertoire. A later analysis computed generation probabilities with a VDJ recombination model fitted to out-of-frame rearrangements, and checked the results against IGoR. Hypergeometric tests were used in a later analysis to score TCR-TCR, TCR-HLA and TCR-CMV co-occurrence, with a repertoire-size bias correction applied to the TCR pairs. To estimate false discovery rates, a later analysis permuted the HLA or CMV assignments 20 times. In a later analysis, co-occurring TCRs were grouped using DBSCAN, with TCRdist sequence similarity added in when clustering inside HLA-allele-positive subsets. For co-occurrence clustering, repertoires with fewer than 30,000 or more than 120,000 public chains were excluded, along with five repertoires with anomalous nucleotide sharing. This immuneACCESS table, as held by TCRdb, lists in-frame sequences with V and J called but not all clones. Of the missing ones, under half trace to an unresolved V gene in checked studies; the others have no known cause. V and J calls and clone size are copied from that table; D and trimming were computed from the DNA. The sample profile shows 70,000 to 90,000 clones; more than 65% of them were found once. The top ten clonotypes cover about 12% of the sample.

This clone is described as medium-sized (0.01 to 0.1%). Its antigen is currently not known. No much larger clonotype is one base removed from it; base qualities were not supplied. Input material: PBMCs. The TCR comes from a male donor in good health and CMV-seropositive. The V and J segments used are TRBV6-4 and TRBJ2-3; 7 central nucleotides agree with TRBD2. The CDR3 sequence is CASSRTGGTDTQYF. The nucleotide sequence reads TGTGCCAGCAGTAGGACCGGGGGGACCGACACGCAGTATTTT.